This is a list of T cell receptor beta chains from one sample in a study of control samples from healthy donors and cancer patients. Profiling relied on immunoSEQ multiplex PCR, and the TCRdb table lists in-frame clones only, not all of them. Among approximately 30,000 clones listed, approximately 93% were seen once. The material sequenced was blood. These receptor sequences come from a man aged 55 to 69 in good health. The conserved cysteine and the conserved F or W are not part of the CDR3 here.

V gene	CDR3 protein
TRBV20-1	SPLQAREQF
TRBV7-9	ASSLDEGTGFSGYT
TRBV15	ATSTPGGTIYSPLH
TRBV15	ATSRLAGTNQPQH
TRBV5-1	ASSPYPDRMNTEAF
TRBV2	ASRGPDRGNIQY
TRBV10-2	ASRGGVSAF
TRBV12-3/TRBV12-4	ASSLEGAYGYT
TRBV7-8	ASSEGRSKTYNEQF
TRBV7-3	ASSLQGAGSTEAF
TRBV6-1	ASSDRPYGYT
TRBV7-9	ASSGDTRYNSPLH
TRBV7-7	ASTDRVRGQQPQH
TRBV19	ASSIRGGVGELF
TRBV6-5	ASSYSSGGAYEQY
TRBV7-6	ASSLPPTSGGGETQY
TRBV20-1	SASGQLLSYEQY
TRBV7-9	ASSGPGTADYEQY